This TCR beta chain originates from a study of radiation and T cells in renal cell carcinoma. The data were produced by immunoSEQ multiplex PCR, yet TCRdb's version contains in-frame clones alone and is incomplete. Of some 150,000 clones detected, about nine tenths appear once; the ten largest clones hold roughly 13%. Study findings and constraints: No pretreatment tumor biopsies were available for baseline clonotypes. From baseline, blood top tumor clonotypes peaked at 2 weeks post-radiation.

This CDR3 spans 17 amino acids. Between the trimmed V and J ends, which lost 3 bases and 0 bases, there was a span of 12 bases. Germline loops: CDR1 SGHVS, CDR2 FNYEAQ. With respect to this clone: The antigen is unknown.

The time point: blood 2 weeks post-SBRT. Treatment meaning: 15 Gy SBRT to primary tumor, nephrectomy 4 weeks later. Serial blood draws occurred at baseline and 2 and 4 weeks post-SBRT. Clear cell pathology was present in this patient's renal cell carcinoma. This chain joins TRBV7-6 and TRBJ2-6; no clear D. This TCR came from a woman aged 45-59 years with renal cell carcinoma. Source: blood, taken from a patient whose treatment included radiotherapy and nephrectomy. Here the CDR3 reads CASSLMLSHSGANVLTF. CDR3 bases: TGTGCCAGCAGCTTGATGTTATCTCACTCTGGGGCCAACGTCCTGACTTTC.